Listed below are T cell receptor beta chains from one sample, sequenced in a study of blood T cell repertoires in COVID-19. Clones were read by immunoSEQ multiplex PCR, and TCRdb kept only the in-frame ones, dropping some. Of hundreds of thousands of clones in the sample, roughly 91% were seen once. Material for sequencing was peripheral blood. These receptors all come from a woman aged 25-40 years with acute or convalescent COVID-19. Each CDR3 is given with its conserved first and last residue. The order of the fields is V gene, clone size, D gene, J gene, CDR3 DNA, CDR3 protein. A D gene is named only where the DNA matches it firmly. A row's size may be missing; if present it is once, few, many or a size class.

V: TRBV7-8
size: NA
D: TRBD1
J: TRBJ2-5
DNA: TGTGCCAGCAGGGTGGCAGGGGGTAAAGAGACCCAGTACTTC
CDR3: CASRVAGGKETQYF

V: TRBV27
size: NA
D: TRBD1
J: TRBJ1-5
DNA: TGTGCCAGCAGCAAAGGGACAGGCAGGGGTCAGCCCCAGCATTTT
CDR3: CASSKGTGRGQPQHF

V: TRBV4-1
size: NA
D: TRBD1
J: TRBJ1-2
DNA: TGCGCCAGCAGCCAAGGGACAGGGGGCGGAGGCTACACCTTC
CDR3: CASSQGTGGGGYTF

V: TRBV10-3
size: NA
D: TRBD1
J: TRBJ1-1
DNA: TGTGCCATCAGTGAGTCTCGACAGGGGATCGGCACTGAAGCTTTCTTT
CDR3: CAISESRQGIGTEAFF

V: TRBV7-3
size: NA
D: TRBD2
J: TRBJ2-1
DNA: TGTGCCAGCAGCTTAACGGGACTAGCGGGGGTCAATGAGCAGTTCTTC
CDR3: CASSLTGLAGVNEQFF

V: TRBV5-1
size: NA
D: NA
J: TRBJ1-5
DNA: TGCGCCAGCAGCCCCGAGGGGGGGAGCAATCAGCCCCAGCATTTT
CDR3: CASSPEGGSNQPQHF

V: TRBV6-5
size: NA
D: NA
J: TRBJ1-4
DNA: TGTGCCAGCAGGGAGGCCCCCGGTAATGAAAAACTGTTTTTT
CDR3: CASREAPGNEKLFF

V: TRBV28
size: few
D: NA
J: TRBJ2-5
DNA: TGTGCCAGCAGTTTGACGGCAGGGTTTGGAGAGACCCAGTACTTC
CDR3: CASSLTAGFGETQYF

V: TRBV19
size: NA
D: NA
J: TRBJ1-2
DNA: TGTGCCAGTAGGTGGCAGGGATCGAACTATGGCTACACCTTC
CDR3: CASRWQGSNYGYTF

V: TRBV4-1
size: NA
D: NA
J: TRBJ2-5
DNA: TGCGCCAGCAGCCGTACCCCCTCAGGGGTAGAGACCCAGTACTTC
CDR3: CASSRTPSGVETQYF

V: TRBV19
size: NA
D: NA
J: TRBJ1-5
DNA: TGTGCCAGTAGCAAAGCGGAGGCCAGGAATCAGCCCCAGCATTTT
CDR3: CASSKAEARNQPQHF

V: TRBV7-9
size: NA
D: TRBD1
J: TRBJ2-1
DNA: TGTGCCAGCAGGGCCGGGACAGGGTTCCATGAGCAGTTCTTC
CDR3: CASRAGTGFHEQFF

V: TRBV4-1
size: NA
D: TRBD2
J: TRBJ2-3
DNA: TGCGCCAGCAGCCAAGCCGGGACTAGCTATACAGATACGCAGTATTTT
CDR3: CASSQAGTSYTDTQYF

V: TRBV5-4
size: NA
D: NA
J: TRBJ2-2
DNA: TGTGCCAGCAGCTTGCGTGACACCGGGGAGCTGTTTTTT
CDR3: CASSLRDTGELFF